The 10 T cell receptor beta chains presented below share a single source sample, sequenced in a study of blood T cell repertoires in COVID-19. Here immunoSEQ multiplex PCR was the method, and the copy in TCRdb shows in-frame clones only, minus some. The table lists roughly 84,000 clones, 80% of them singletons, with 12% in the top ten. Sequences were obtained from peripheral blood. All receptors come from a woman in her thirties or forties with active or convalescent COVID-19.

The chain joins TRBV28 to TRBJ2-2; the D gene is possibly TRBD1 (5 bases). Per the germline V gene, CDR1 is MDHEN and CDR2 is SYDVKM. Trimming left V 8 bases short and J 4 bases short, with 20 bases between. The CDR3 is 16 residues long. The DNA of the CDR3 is TGTGCCAGCCGAAAGTCCCGACAGCCCCCCACCGGGGAGCTGTTTTTT. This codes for CASRKSRQPPTGELFF.

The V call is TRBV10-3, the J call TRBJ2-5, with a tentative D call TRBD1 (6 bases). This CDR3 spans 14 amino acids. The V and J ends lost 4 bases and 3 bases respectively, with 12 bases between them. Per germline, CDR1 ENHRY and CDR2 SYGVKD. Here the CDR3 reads CAISGSTGKETQYF. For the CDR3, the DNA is TGTGCCATCAGTGGATCAACAGGGAAAGAGACCCAGTACTTC.

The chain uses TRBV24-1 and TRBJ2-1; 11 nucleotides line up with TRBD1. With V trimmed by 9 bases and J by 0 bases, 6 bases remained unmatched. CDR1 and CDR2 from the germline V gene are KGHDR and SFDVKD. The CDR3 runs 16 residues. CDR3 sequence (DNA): TGTGCCACCGGAGGAGGGACAGGGGGCTCCTACAATGAGCAGTTCTTC. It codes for CATGGGTGGSYNEQFF.

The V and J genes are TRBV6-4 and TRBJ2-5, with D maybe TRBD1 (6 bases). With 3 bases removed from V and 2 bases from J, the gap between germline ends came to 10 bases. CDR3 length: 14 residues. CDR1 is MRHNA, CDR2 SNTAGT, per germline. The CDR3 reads CASSEGAVQETQYF. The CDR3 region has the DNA TGTGCCAGCAGTGAGGGGGCCGTTCAAGAGACCCAGTACTTC.

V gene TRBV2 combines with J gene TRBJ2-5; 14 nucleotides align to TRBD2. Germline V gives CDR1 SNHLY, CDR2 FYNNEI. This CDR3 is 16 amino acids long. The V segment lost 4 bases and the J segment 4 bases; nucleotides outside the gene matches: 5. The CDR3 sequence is CASSGLAGGPSETQYF. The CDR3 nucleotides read TGTGCCAGCAGTGGACTAGCGGGAGGGCCCTCAGAGACCCAGTACTTC. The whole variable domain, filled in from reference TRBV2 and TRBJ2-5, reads EPEVTQTPSHQVTQMGQEVILRCVPISNHLYFYWYRQILGQKVEFLVSFYNNEISEKSEIFDDQFSVERPDGSNFTLKIRSTKLEDSAMYFCASSGLAGGPSETQYFGPGTRLLVL.

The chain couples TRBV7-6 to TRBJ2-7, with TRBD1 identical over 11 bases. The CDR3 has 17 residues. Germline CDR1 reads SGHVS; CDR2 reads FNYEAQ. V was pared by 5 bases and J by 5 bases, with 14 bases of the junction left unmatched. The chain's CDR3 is CASSRPETGTGGDEQYF. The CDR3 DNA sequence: TGTGCCAGCAGCCGACCGGAAACCGGGACAGGGGGAGACGAGCAGTACTTC.

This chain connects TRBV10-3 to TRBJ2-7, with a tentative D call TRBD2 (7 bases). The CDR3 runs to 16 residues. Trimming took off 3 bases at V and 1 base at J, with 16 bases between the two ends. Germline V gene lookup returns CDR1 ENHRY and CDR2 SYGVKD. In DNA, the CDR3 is TGTGCCATCAGTGACCCGGGGGGCGTGGGGTCCTACGAGCAGTACTTC. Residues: CAISDPGGVGSYEQYF.

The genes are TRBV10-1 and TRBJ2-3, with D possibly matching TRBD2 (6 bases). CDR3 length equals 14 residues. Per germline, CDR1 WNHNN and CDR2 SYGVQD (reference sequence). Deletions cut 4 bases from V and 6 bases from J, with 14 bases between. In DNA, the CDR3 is TGCGCCAGCAGTGGTGAGGGCGCGGGGGATACGCAGTATTTT. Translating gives CASSGEGAGDTQYF.

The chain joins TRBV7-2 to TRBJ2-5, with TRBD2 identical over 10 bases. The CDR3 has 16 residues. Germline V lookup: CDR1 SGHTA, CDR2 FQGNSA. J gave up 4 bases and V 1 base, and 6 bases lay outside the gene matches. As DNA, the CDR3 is TGTGCCAGCAGCTTAGTGGGAGCGGGAGGGCTAGAGACCCAGTACTTC. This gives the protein CASSLVGAGGLETQYF.

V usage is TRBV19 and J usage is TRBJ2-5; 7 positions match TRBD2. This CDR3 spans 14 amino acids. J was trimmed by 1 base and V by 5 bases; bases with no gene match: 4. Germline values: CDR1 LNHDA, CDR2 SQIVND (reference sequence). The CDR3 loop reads CASSRTSAQETQYF. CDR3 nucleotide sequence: TGTGCCAGTAGTCGAACTAGCGCCCAAGAGACCCAGTACTTC.